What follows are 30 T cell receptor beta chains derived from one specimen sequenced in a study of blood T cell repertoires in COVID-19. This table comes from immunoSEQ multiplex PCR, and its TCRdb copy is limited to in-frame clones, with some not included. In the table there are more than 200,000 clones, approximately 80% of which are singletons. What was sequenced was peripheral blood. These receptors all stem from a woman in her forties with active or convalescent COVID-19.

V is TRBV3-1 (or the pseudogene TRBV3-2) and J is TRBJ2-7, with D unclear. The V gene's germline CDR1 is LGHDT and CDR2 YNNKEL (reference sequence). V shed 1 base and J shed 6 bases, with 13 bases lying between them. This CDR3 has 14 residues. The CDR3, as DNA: TGTGCCAGCAGCCAAGGAAACAGTCTGGGCGAGCAGTACTTC. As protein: CASSQGNSLGEQYF.

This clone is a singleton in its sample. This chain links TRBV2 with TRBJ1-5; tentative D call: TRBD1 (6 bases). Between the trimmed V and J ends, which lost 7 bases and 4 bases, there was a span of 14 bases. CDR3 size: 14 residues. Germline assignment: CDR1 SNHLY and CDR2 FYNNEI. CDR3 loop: CASNTQGLNQPQHF. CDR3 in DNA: TGTGCCAGCAACACACAGGGATTGAATCAGCCCCAGCATTTT.

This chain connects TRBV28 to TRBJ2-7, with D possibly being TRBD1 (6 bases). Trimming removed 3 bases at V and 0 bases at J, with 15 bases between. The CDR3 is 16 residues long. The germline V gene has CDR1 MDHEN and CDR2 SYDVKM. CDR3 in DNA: TGTGCCAGCAGTTTCCTCGGCAGGGGCGTCTCCTACGAGCAGTACTTC. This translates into CASSFLGRGVSYEQYF.

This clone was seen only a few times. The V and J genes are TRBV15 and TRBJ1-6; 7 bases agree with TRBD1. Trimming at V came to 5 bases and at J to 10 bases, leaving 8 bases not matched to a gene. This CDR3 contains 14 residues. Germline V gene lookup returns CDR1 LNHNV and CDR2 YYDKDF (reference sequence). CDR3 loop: CATSQQGKGSPLHF. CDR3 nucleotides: TGTGCCACCAGCCAACAGGGGAAAGGATCACCCCTCCACTTT.

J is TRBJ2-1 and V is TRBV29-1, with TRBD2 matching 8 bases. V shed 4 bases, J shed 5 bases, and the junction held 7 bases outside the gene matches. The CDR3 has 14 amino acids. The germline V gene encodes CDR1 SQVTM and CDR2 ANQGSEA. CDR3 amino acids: CSVGSSGDHNEQFF. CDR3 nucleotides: TGCAGCGTTGGAAGTAGCGGGGACCACAATGAGCAGTTCTTC.

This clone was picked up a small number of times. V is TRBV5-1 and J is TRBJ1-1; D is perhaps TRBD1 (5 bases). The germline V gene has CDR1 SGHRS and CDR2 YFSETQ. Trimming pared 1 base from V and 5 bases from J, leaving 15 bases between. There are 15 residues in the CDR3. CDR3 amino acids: CASSLKSGGTTEAFF. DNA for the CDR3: TGCGCCAGCAGCTTGAAGTCCGGGGGAACTACTGAAGCTTTCTTT. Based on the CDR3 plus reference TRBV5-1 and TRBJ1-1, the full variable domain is KAGVTQTPRYLIKTRGQQVTLSCSPISGHRSVSWYQQTPGQGLQFLFEYFSETQRNKGNFPGRFSGRQFSNSRSEMNVSTLELGDSALYLCASSLKSGGTTEAFFGQGTRLTVV.

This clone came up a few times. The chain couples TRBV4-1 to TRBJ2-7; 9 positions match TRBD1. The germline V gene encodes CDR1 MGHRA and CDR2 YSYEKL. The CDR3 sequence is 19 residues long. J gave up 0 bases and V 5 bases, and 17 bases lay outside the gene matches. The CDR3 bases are TGCGCCAGCAGCTCCCTCCTGGGACAGGGCTCCCTTAGCTCCTACGAGCAGTACTTC. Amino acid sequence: CASSSLLGQGSLSSYEQYF.

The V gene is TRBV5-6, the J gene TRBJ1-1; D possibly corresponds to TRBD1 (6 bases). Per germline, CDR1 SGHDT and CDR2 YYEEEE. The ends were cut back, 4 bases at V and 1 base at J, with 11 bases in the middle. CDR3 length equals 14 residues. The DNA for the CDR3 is TGTGCCAGCAGCCTACCGGGACAGAACACTGAAGCTTTCTTT. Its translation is CASSLPGQNTEAFF.

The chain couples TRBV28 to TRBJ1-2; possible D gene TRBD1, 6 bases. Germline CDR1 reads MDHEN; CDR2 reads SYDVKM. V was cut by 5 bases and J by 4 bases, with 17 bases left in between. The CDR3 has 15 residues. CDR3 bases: TGTGCCAGCAGTCCCTATTCAGGGGTTGGCTATGGCTACACCTTC. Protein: CASSPYSGVGYGYTF.

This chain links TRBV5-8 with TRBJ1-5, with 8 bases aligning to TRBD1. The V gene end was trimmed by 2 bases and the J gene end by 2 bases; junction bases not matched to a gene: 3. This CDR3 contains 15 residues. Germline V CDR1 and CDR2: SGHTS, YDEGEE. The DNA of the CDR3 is TGTGCCAGCAGCTTCAGGGGGCGAGGCAATCAGCCCCAGCATTTT. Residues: CASSFRGRGNQPQHF. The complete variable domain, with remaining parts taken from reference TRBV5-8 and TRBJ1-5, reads EAGVTQSPTHLIKTRGQQATLRCSPISGHTSVYWYQQALGLGLQFLLWYDEGEERNRGNFPPRFSGRQFPNYSSELNVNALELEDSALYLCASSFRGRGNQPQHFGDGTRLSIL.

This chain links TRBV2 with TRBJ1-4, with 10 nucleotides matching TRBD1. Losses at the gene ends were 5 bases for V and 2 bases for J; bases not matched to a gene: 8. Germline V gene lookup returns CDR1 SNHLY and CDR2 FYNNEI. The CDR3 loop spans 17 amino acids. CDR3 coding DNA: TGTGCCAGCAGTTACCGGGACAGGGGTTCCACTAATGAAAAACTGTTTTTT. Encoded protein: CASSYRDRGSTNEKLFF.

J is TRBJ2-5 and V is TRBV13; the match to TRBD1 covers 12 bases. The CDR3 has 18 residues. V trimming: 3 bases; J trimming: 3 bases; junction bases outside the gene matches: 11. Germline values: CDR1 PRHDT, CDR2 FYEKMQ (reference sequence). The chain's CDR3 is CASSFYRDRGLLKETQYF. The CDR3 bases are TGTGCCAGCAGCTTTTACCGGGACAGGGGGCTACTTAAAGAGACCCAGTACTTC.

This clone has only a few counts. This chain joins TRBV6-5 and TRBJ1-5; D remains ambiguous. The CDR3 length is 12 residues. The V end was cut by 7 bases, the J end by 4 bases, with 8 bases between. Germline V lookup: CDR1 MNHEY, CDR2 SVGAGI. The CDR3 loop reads CASMQDNQPQHF. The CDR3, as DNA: TGTGCCAGCATGCAGGATAATCAGCCCCAGCATTTT.

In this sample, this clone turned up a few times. The CDR3 here is CASTPGTGSTEAFF. CDR3 DNA: TGTGCCAGCACCCCCGGGACAGGGAGCACTGAAGCTTTCTTT. The chain links TRBV7-3 to TRBJ1-1; TRBD1 agrees at 9 bases. The CDR3 totals 14 residues. The germline V gene encodes CDR1 SGHTA and CDR2 FQGTGA. V was clipped by 7 bases and J by 4 bases; unmatched bases: 7.

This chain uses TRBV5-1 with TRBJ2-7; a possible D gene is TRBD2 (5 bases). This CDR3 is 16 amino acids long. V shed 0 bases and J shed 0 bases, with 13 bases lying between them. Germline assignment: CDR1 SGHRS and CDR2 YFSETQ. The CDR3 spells CASSLAGEDSSYEQYF. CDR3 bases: TGCGCCAGCAGCTTGGCCGGGGAAGATAGCTCCTACGAGCAGTACTTC.

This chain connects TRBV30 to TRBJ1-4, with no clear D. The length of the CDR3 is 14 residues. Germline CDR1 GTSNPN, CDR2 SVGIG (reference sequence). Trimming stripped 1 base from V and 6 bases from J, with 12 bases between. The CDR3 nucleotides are TGTGCCTGGAGTGCGGACTTCGTAGATGAAAAACTGTTTTTT. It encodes CAWSADFVDEKLFF.

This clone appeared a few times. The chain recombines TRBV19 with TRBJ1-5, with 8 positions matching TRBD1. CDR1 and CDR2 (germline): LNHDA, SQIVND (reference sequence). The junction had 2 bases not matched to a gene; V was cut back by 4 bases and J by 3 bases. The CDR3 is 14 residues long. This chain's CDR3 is CASSKQGDNQPQHF. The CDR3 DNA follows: TGTGCCAGTAGTAAACAGGGGGACAATCAGCCCCAGCATTTT.

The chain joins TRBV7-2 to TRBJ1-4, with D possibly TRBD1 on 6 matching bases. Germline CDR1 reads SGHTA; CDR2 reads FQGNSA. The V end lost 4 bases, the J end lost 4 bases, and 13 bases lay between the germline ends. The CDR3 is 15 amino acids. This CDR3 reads CASSSIRGVNEKLFF. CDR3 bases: TGTGCCAGCAGCTCAATCAGGGGAGTTAATGAAAAACTGTTTTTT.

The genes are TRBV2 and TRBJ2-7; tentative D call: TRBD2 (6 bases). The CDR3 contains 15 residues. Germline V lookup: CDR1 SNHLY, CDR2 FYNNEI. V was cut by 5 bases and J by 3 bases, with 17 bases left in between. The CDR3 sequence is CASSLRDFENYEQYV. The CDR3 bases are TGTGCCAGCAGTCTCCGGGACTTTGAGAACTACGAGCAGTACGTC.

The CDR3 DNA reads TGTGCCAGCAGTGAGGGACAGGGATGGGAGACCCAGTACTTC. Its translation is CASSEGQGWETQYF. The chain combines TRBV2 with TRBJ2-5; 9 bases fit TRBD1. Trimming took 3 bases from V and 5 from J; bases not matched to a gene: 4. Germline CDR1 reads SNHLY; CDR2 reads FYNNEI. This CDR3 has 14 amino acids.

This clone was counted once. The CDR3 sequence: CASSLVGTSSDTQYF. The CDR3 DNA reads as TGTGCCAGCAGCTTGGTTGGGACTAGCAGCGATACGCAGTATTTT. V usage is TRBV5-4 and J usage is TRBJ2-3; 9 positions match TRBD2. V was pared by 0 bases and J by 6 bases, with 5 bases of the junction left unmatched. Germline V gene data show CDR1 as SGHNT and CDR2 as YYREEE (reference sequence). This CDR3 spans 15 amino acids.

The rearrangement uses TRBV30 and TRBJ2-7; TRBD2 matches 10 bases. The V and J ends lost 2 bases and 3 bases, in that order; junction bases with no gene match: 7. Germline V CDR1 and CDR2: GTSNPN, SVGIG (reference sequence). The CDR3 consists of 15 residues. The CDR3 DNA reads TGTGCCTGGAGTCGGGAACTAGCGGGGTTCTACGAGCAGTACGTC. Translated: CAWSRELAGFYEQYV.

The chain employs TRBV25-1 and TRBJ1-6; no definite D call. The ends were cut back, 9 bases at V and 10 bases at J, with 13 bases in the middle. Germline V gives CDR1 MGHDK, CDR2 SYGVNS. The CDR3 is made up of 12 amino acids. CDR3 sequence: CASSEAGSPLHF. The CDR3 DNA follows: TGTGCCAGTTCCGAGGCGGGCTCACCCCTCCACTTT.

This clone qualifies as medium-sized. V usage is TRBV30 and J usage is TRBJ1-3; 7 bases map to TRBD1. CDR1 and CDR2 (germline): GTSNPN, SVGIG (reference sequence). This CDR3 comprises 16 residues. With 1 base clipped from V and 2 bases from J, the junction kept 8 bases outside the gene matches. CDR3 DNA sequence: TGTGCCTGGAGTGCTCCAGGGGGTACGCCTGGAAACACCATATATTTT. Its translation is CAWSAPGGTPGNTIYF.

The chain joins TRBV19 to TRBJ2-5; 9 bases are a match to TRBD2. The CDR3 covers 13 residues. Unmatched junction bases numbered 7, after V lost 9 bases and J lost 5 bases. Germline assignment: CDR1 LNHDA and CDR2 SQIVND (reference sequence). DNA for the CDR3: TGTGCCAGCAGCGGGACTAGCTTGGAGACCCAGTACTTC. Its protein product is CASSGTSLETQYF.

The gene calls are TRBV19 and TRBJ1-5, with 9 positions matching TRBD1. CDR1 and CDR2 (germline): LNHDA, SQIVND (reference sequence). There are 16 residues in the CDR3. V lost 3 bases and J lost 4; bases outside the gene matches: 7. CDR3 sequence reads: CASSIPDRGANQPQHF. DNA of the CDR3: TGTGCCAGTAGTATCCCGGACAGGGGCGCGAATCAGCCCCAGCATTTT.

CDR3 in amino acids: CSARGQVNSPLHF. DNA for the CDR3: TGCAGTGCTCGTGGACAGGTCAATTCACCCCTCCACTTT. The V and J genes are TRBV20-1 and TRBJ1-6; 7 positions match TRBD1. The CDR3 runs 13 residues. The trim removed 5 bases at V and 7 bases at J, leaving 5 bases unmatched. The germline gives CDR1 DFQATT, CDR2 SNEGSKA (reference sequence).

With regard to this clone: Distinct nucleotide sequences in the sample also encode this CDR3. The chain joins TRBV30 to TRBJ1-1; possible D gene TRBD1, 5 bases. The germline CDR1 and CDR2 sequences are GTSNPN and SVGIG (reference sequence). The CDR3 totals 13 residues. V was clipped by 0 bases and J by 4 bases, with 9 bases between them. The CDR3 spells CAWSVLGGTEAFF. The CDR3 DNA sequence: TGTGCCTGGAGTGTACTGGGGGGCACTGAAGCTTTCTTT.

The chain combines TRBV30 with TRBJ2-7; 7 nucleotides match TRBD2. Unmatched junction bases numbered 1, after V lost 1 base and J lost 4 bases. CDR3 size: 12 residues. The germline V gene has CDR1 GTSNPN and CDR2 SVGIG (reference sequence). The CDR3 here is CAWSGGGYEQYV. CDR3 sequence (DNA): TGTGCCTGGAGTGGGGGGGGGTACGAGCAGTACGTC.

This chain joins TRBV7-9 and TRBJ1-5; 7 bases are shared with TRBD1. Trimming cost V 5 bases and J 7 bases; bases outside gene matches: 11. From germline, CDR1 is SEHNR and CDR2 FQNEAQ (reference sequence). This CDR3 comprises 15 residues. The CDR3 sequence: CASSANDRDGQPQHF. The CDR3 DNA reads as TGTGCCAGCAGCGCGAACGACAGGGATGGACAGCCCCAGCATTTT.